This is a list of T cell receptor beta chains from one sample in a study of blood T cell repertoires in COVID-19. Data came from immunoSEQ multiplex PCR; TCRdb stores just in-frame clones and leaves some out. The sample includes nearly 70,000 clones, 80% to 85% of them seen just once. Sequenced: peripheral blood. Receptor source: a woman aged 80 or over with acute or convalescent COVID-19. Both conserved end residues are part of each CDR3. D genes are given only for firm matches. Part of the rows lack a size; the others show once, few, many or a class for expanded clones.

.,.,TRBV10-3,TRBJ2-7,CATLGGAYEQYF,TGTGCCACCCTTGGCGGGGCCTACGAGCAGTACTTC
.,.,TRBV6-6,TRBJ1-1,CASSYAPERRNTEAFF,TGTGCCAGCAGTTACGCCCCGGAGAGGAGGAACACTGAAGCTTTCTTT
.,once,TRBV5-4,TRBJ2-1,CASSVGLSYNEQFF,TGTGCCAGCAGCGTGGGGCTCTCCTACAATGAGCAGTTCTTC
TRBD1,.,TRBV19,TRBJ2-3,CASSARQGAGDTQYF,TGTGCCAGTAGTGCGAGACAGGGGGCAGGGGATACGCAGTATTTT
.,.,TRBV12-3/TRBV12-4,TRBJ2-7,CASSLTRGYEQYF,TGTGCCAGCAGTCTTACAAGGGGCTACGAGCAGTACTTC
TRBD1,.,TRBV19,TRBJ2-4,CASSTGTGASLDIQYF,TGTGCCAGTAGTACCGGGACAGGGGCTTCTCTGGACATTCAGTACTTC
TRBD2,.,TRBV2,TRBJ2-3,CASSDWIAGVGDTQYF,TGTGCCAGCAGTGATTGGATAGCGGGGGTCGGGGATACGCAGTATTTT
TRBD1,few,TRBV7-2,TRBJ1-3,CASSPLPDRGYGNTIYF,TGTGCCAGCAGCCCATTACCTGACAGGGGGTATGGAAACACCATATATTTT
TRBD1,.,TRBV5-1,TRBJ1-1,CASSLTLWTGGGTEAFF,TGCGCCAGCAGCTTGACCTTATGGACAGGGGGAGGGACTGAAGCTTTCTTT
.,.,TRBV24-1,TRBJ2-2,CATSDPGSPANTGELFF,TGTGCCACCAGTGATCCCGGGAGCCCGGCGAACACCGGGGAGCTGTTTTTT
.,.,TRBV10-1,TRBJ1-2,CASSGGVGYTF,TGCGCCAGCAGCGGCGGGGTCGGCTACACCTTC
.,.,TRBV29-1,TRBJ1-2,CSVEELGGGYTF,TGCAGCGTTGAAGAGTTGGGGGGTGGCTACACCTTC
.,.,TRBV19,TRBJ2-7,CASSILLVPSSYEQYF,TGTGCCAGTAGTATTCTCTTAGTCCCTAGCTCCTACGAGCAGTACTTC